These T cell receptor beta chains were read from a single sample in a study of blood T cells in healthy people across ages. A single record per CDR3 protein comes from TCRdb applying MiXCR to the 5' RACE reads. Of under 850,000 distinct CDR3 sequences listed, 36% are singletons. The specimen was blood. These receptor sequences come from a man between 18 and 29 years old in good health. Each CDR3 is given with its conserved first and last residue.

v_call,j_call,cdr3_aa
TRBV2,TRBJ2-1,CASSEGQGRAGASCNEQFF
TRBV2,TRBJ1-2,CASSDPDKGSNYGYTF
TRBV3-1,TRBJ2-1,CASSQAGRWWDEQFF
TRBV29-1,TRBJ2-7,CSTRLAGGNEQYF
TRBV10-3,TRBJ1-1,CAVWDTRNTEAFF
TRBV20-1,TRBJ2-5,CSARDLRVGTQETQYF
TRBV6-1,TRBJ1-2,CASGDLGYTF
TRBV6-5,TRBJ2-7,CASRVPNHEQYF
TRBV7-2,NA,CASSTEGTQYF
TRBV4-2,TRBJ1-2,CASSQDPHRRRGDGYTF
TRBV7-2,TRBJ2-3,CASSPRRLDTDTQYF
TRBV12-3/TRBV12-4,TRBJ1-5,CASNLSKSRAHSNQPQHF
TRBV10-3,TRBJ2-7,CAISEDRGAREQYF
TRBV2,TRBJ2-7,CASSEVQGGGEQYF
TRBV25-1,TRBJ1-2,CASSDTTGLYGYTF
TRBV5-6,TRBJ1-5,CASSLAGAGDRNQPQHF
TRBV12-3/TRBV12-4,TRBJ1-2,CASSFGGRQGDYGYTF
TRBV20-1,TRBJ2-7,CSARGTSDYEQYF
TRBV12-3/TRBV12-4,TRBJ2-6,CASSLGNSGANVLTF
TRBV6-1,TRBJ2-5,CASSEVASGGTFQETQYF
TRBV14,TRBJ2-5,CASSLKAPLASGETQYF
TRBV20-1,TRBJ1-5,CSASQGNQPQHF
TRBV10-3,TRBJ2-5,CAISEGLPNEQYF
TRBV2,TRBJ2-3,CASSFGQGSTDTQYF
TRBV7-8,TRBJ1-1,CASSVGGGLNTEAFF
TRBV20-1,TRBJ1-1,CSAVGQAEAFF